This T cell receptor beta chain emerged from a study of T cell repertoires in cytomegalovirus infection. Findings of the study overall: People with CMV and the relevant HLA were identified by cumulative public TCR beta family frequency. Ex vivo, HLA-C-restricted CMV-specific TCR beta clonotypes prevailed over the rest of the response.

This CDR3 is 16 amino acids long. V lost 0 bases to trimming and J lost 4 bases, with 15 bases between them. Per germline, CDR1 MNHNY and CDR2 SVGAGI (reference sequence). Details on this clonotype: Its cognate antigen is unknown.

TCRdb processed the reads anew with MiXCR; each CDR3 protein has one entry. The sample has about 700,000 distinct CDR3 sequences; around 31% are singletons. The V call is TRBV6-6, the J call TRBJ2-5; possibly TRBD2 for D (5 bases). This TCR derives from a human donor in good health (CMV status not recorded). Some clones in this sample may be carry-over from other donors' samples. The source material was cultured PBMCs, sampled from culture after CMV antigen stimulation. The CDR3 region has the DNA TGTGCCAGCAGTTACTCACCTCCGGGATTCGGAGAGACCCAGTACTTC. Translated: CASSYSPPGFGETQYF.